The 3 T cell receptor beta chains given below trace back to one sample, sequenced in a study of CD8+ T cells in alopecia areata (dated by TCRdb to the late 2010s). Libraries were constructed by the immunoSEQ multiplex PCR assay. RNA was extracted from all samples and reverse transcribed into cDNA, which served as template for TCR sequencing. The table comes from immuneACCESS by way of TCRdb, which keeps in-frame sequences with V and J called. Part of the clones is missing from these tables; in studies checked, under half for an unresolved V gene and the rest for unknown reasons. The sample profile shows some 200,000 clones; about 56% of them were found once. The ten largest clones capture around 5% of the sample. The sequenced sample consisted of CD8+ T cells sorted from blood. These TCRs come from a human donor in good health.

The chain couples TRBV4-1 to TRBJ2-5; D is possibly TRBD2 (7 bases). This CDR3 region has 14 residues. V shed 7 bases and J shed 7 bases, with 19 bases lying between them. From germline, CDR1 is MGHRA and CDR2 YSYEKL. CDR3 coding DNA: TGCGCCAGCACCCCCGGGGGGCGTGGCGGGACCCAGTACTTC. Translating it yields CASTPGGRGGTQYF.

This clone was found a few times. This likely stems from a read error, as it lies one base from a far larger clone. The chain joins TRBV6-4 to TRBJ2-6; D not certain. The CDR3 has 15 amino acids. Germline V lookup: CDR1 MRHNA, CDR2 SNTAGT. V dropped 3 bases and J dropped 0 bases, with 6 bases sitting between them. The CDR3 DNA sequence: TGTGCCAGCAGTGAGTCCAACTCTGGGGCCAACGTCCTGACTTTC. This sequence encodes CASSESNSGANVLTF.

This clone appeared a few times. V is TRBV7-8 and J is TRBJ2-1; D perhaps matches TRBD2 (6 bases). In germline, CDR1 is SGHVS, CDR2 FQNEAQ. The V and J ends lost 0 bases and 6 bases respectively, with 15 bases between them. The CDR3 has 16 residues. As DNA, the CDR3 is TGTGCCAGCAGCTTAGCGGCCGGGGGTAGTATCAATGAGCAGTTCTTC. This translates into CASSLAAGGSINEQFF.